This TCR beta chain came from a study of T cells after yellow fever vaccination. Findings and limits, study-wide: The secondary response showed a weaker magnitude and a faster peak, day 5 versus 15. Contamination by abundant bulk-population clonotypes could be present in FACS-sorted repertoires. The study re-detected most primary-vaccination clones after the booster (96% CD4, 88% CD8).

This CDR3 has 14 residues. Germline lookup yields CDR1 GTSNPN and CDR2 SVGIG (reference sequence). V was cut by 0 bases and J by 3 bases, with 9 bases left in between. TCRdb re-called the 5' RACE reads with MiXCR, one entry per CDR3 protein. The table shows about 370,000 distinct CDR3 sequences, with around a tenth occurring only once. In its sample, this clonotype was seen a few times. No antigen is known for it. The specimen was PBMCs, collected on the day of the first yellow fever vaccination. This clonotype was obtained from a young man who received the YFV17D yellow fever vaccine. J is TRBJ2-1 and V is TRBV30; D remains ambiguous. CDR3 in DNA: TGTGCCTGGAGTGTTTGGCATCGCTACAATGAGCAGTTCTTC. Translated, it gives CAWSVWHRYNEQFF.